Following are 11 T cell receptor beta chains from one sample sequenced in a study of cytomegalovirus exposure and HLA in healthy donors (dated by TCRdb to 2016 to 2017). To prepare the library, the immunoSEQ multiplex PCR assay was applied. For the multiplex PCR, a mixture combining 60 forward primers for TCR Vbeta segments and 13 reverse primers for TCR Jbeta segments was used. As stored in TCRdb, this immuneACCESS dataset retains in-frame rearrangements with V and J assigned. A fraction of the clones does not appear; measured against another copy, unresolved V genes explain less than half of the discrepancy, and the remainder lacks a known reason. In all, the sample holds around 190,000 clones, and about 80% of those were seen once. The ten largest account for about 1% of the sample. Sequenced material: PBMCs. Receptors originate from a middle-aged woman in good health and CMV-seronegative.

This clone was observed a handful of times. This chain uses TRBV19 with TRBJ1-2, with no clear D. The CDR3 loop spans 16 amino acids. Germline V lookup: CDR1 LNHDA, CDR2 SQIVND (reference sequence). V shed 3 bases and J shed 1 base, with 15 bases lying between them. CDR3 DNA sequence: TGTGCCAGTAGTATTTATGCTTGGAGGGATAACTATGGCTACACCTTC. The encoded protein is CASSIYAWRDNYGYTF.

J is TRBJ2-3 and V is TRBV7-9, with TRBD1 as a possible D gene (6 bases). V lost 1 base and J lost 2, with 10 bases in between. The CDR3 consists of 15 residues. Germline values: CDR1 SEHNR, CDR2 FQNEAQ (reference sequence). The CDR3 reads CASSLGGHLTDTQYF. The CDR3 coding sequence is TGTGCCAGCAGCTTAGGGGGACATCTCACAGATACGCAGTATTTT.

The chain carries TRBV6-6 and TRBJ1-2; no definite D call. The germline V gene encodes CDR1 MNHNY and CDR2 SVGAGI (reference sequence). This CDR3 is built from 15 residues. V lost 5 bases and J 1 base, leaving 14 bases between the germline ends. As DNA, the CDR3 is TGTGCCAGCAGTGCCACCGGGATGCTTAACTATGGCTACACCTTC. It is translated as CASSATGMLNYGYTF.

The genes are TRBV9 and TRBJ2-2; D not certain. The V and J ends lost 3 bases and 4 bases respectively, with 7 bases between them. From germline, CDR1 is SGDLS and CDR2 YYNGEE. CDR3 length equals 13 residues. The CDR3 reads CASSAPGTGELFF. The CDR3 region has the DNA TGTGCCAGCAGCGCTCCCGGCACCGGGGAGCTGTTTTTT.

The rearrangement uses TRBV7-2 and TRBJ1-1; D may be TRBD1 (6 bases). Germline CDR1 SGHTA, CDR2 FQGNSA. The V end lost 5 bases, the J end lost 4 bases, and 11 bases lay between the germline ends. This CDR3 is built from 13 residues. The DNA of the CDR3 is TGTGCCAGCAGCCTGGACAGCTTCACTGAAGCTTTCTTT. Protein product: CASSLDSFTEAFF. Together with reference TRBV7-2 and TRBJ1-1, the CDR3 gives the full variable domain: GAGVSQSPSNKVTEKGKDVELRCDPISGHTALYWYRQSLGQGLEFLIYFQGNSAPDKSGLPSDRFSAERTGGSVSTLTIQRTQQEDSAVYLCASSLDSFTEAFFGQGTRLTVV.

V usage is TRBV2 and J usage is TRBJ2-5; D remains unclear. V was trimmed by 6 bases and J by 2 bases, leaving 10 bases between them. Germline V gene lookup returns CDR1 SNHLY and CDR2 FYNNEI. The length of the CDR3 is 13 residues. CDR3 bases: TGTGCCAGCAGGAGAGGTCCTCAAGAGACCCAGTACTTC. This translates into CASRRGPQETQYF.

The table lists this clone with a few counts. The CDR3 loop reads CASSLALTATDTQYF. In DNA form, the CDR3 reads TGTGCCAGCAGCTTGGCCCTAACCGCAACAGATACGCAGTATTTT. This chain connects TRBV5-4 to TRBJ2-3; no firm D call. V dropped 0 bases and J dropped 3 bases, with 11 bases sitting between them. Germline assignment: CDR1 SGHNT and CDR2 YYREEE (reference sequence). The CDR3 contains 15 residues. The entire variable domain, with the rest obtained from reference TRBV5-4 and TRBJ2-3, is as follows: ETGVTQSPTHLIKTRGQQVTLRCSSQSGHNTVSWYQQALGQGPQFIFQYYREEENGRGNFPPRFSGLQFPNYSSELNVNALELDDSALYLCASSLALTATDTQYFGPGTRLTVL.

This chain connects TRBV6-5 to TRBJ1-1; perhaps TRBD1 as D (5 bases). The CDR3 totals 13 residues. V was pared by 4 bases and J by 5 bases, with 11 bases between. The germline V gene has CDR1 MNHEY and CDR2 SVGAGI. CDR3 sequence: CASSWGGGTEAFF. Here the CDR3 DNA reads TGTGCCAGCAGTTGGGGGGGAGGTACTGAAGCTTTCTTT.

V and J are TRBV23-1 and TRBJ1-2, with TRBD1 identical over 7 bases. TRBV23-1 is identified as an open reading frame with a role that is uncertain. The junction had 15 bases not matched to a gene; V was cut back by 5 bases and J by 0 bases. The CDR3 totals 18 residues. The CDR3 nucleotides are TGCGCCAGCAGTTACCTCGGGACAGAAAAACCTCCTAACTATGGCTACACCTTC. Translation: CASSYLGTEKPPNYGYTF.

The chain is built from TRBV7-3 and TRBJ2-1; 7 bases fit TRBD2. CDR1 and CDR2 from the germline V gene are SGHTA and FQGTGA. The CDR3 length is 16 residues. The junction had 8 bases not matched to a gene; V was cut back by 6 bases and J by 0 bases. The CDR3 nucleotides are TGTGCCAGCAGGTCCAGGAGCGGGGACTCCTACAATGAGCAGTTCTTC. Protein sequence: CASRSRSGDSYNEQFF.

CDR3 in amino acids: CASSFSGANTGELFF. For the CDR3, the DNA is TGCGCCAGCAGCTTTTCGGGAGCGAACACCGGGGAGCTGTTTTTT. The chain is built from TRBV5-1 and TRBJ2-2, with D possibly being TRBD2 (6 bases). CDR1 SGHRS and CDR2 YFSETQ come from the germline V gene. V lost 2 bases, J lost 0 bases, and 8 bases lay in between. The CDR3 is 15 residues long.